This entry lists 9 T cell receptor beta chains sequenced from one sample in a study of blood T cell repertoires in COVID-19. The table came from immunoSEQ multiplex PCR; TCRdb's copy has only in-frame clones and leaves some out. Of around 23,000 clones listed, 80% to 90% are singletons. The sequenced material came from peripheral blood. The receptors were sampled from a woman aged 80 or older with active or convalescent COVID-19.

In its sample, this clone was seen once. The chain has TRBV15 and TRBJ2-2; 7 bases are a match to TRBD2. CDR3 length: 16 residues. V lost 9 bases and J lost 0; bases outside the gene matches: 10. Per germline, CDR1 LNHNV and CDR2 YYDKDF (reference sequence). The CDR3 region has the DNA TGTGCCACAAGAGAGGGTCTAGCGGCGAACACCGGGGAGCTGTTTTTT. This translates into CATREGLAANTGELFF.

This clone was seen a handful of times. V and J are TRBV7-9 and TRBJ2-7, with D perhaps matching TRBD2 (5 bases). Trimming removed 1 base at V and 3 bases at J, with 10 bases between. This CDR3 comprises 14 residues. The germline V gene encodes CDR1 SEHNR and CDR2 FQNEAQ (reference sequence). The CDR3 DNA follows: TGTGCCAGCAGCTTAGGGACGGGGAGCTACGAGCAGTACTTC. Encoded protein: CASSLGTGSYEQYF.

The chain joins TRBV5-4 to TRBJ2-7, with D hard to call. V gave up 4 bases and J gave up 0 bases, with 14 bases separating them. This CDR3 spans 15 amino acids. The germline gives CDR1 SGHNT, CDR2 YYREEE (reference sequence). The DNA of the CDR3 is TGTGCCAGCAGCCCAGACTTCCATACCTCCTACGAGCAGTACTTC. The encoded protein is CASSPDFHTSYEQYF.

This rearrangement joins TRBV9 to TRBJ2-1; 11 bases fit TRBD2. There are 17 residues in the CDR3. The ends lost 3 bases at V and 9 bases at J; junction bases unmatched: 14. The germline V gene has CDR1 SGDLS and CDR2 YYNGEE. In DNA, the CDR3 is TGTGCCAGCAGCGCCAATAGCGGGAGGGCCTTTCAAGGTGAGCAGTTCTTC. This gives the protein CASSANSGRAFQGEQFF.

This clone has only a few counts. The rearrangement uses TRBV4-1 and TRBJ2-1; 9 nucleotides agree with TRBD2. CDR1 MGHRA and CDR2 YSYEKL come from the germline V gene. Unmatched junction bases numbered 7, after V lost 0 bases and J lost 7 bases. CDR3 length: 16 amino acids. CDR3 sequence: CASSQEGLAGKNEQFF. In DNA, the CDR3 is TGCGCCAGCAGCCAAGAAGGCCTAGCGGGAAAGAATGAGCAGTTCTTC.

This clone was recorded a few times. The chain carries TRBV11-2 and TRBJ1-6; no clear D gene. V was pared by 5 bases and J by 7 bases, with 18 bases between. Germline assignment: CDR1 SGHAT and CDR2 FQNNGV. This CDR3 contains 16 residues. CDR3 sequence (DNA): TGTGCCAGCAGCACCCTGGTCCTCGGGTGGAATTCACCCCTCCACTTT. Encoded protein: CASSTLVLGWNSPLHF.

Regarding this clone: Other DNA variants within this sample encode the same CDR3. The V and J genes are TRBV6-2 or TRBV6-3 and TRBJ1-5, with TRBD1 identical over 11 bases. V shed 2 bases, J shed 6 bases, and the junction held 6 bases outside the gene matches. The CDR3 has 16 residues. Germline CDR1 reads MNHEY; CDR2 reads SVGEGT. The CDR3 loop is CASSYGQGAGGQPQHF. CDR3 coding DNA: TGTGCCAGCAGTTACGGACAGGGGGCGGGGGGTCAGCCCCAGCATTTT.

In its sample, this clone was seen a few times. The genes are TRBV19 and TRBJ2-7; perhaps TRBD2 as D (6 bases). This CDR3 region has 18 residues. Per the germline V gene, CDR1 is LNHDA and CDR2 is SQIVND (reference sequence). V shed 4 bases and J shed 0 bases, with 22 bases lying between them. The CDR3 region has the DNA TGTGCCAGTAGTAACAAGATTCGCGGGACGGCGAGCTCCTACGAGCAGTACTTC. Protein sequence: CASSNKIRGTASSYEQYF.

The chain couples TRBV4-3 to TRBJ1-4, with D maybe TRBD1 (6 bases). The germline V gene encodes CDR1 LGHNA and CDR2 YSLEER. The CDR3 runs 14 residues. Deletions cut 3 bases from V and 8 bases from J, with 13 bases between. CDR3 sequence: CASSHTTGKEKLFF. For the CDR3, the DNA is TGCGCCAGCAGCCACACTACAGGGAAGGAAAAACTGTTTTTT.